The 6 T cell receptor beta chains listed next were all sequenced from one sample in a study of T cells expressing NK-cell markers. TCRdb re-called the 5' RACE reads; one entry per CDR3 protein, DNA not given. This sample's clone table lists fewer than 300,000 distinct CDR3 sequences. The sample was blood T cells: a sorted CD56 or NKG2C T cell subset, CD4+ or CD8+ T cells, or bulk PBMC T cells (not recorded which). The receptor source for this set is a woman between 18 and 70 years old in good health.

The chain is built from TRBV7-9 and TRBJ1-2. The CDR3 is made up of 14 amino acids. Germline values: CDR1 SEHNR, CDR2 FQNEAQ (reference sequence). This CDR3 is CASSLFNSNYGYTF.

V is TRBV12-3 or TRBV12-4 and J is TRBJ1-6; TCRdb outputs TRBD1, but without DNA this stays unchecked. CDR3 size: 18 residues. The CDR3 here is CASSLRPQGRVNNSPLHF.

The CDR3: CASSGAVQETQYF. The chain has TRBV5-1 and TRBJ2-5; TCRdb outputs TRBD1, but without DNA this stays unchecked. The CDR3 is 13 residues long. Germline V gene lookup returns CDR1 SGHRS and CDR2 YFSETQ.

The chain carries TRBV6-1 and TRBJ1-3; TCRdb reports TRBD1, a call that lacks DNA to check it against. Germline CDR1 and CDR2: MNHNS and SASEGT. The CDR3 covers 15 residues. CDR3: CASNVQGASGNTIYF.

The chain uses TRBV2 and TRBJ1-5. The CDR3 spans 14 residues. From germline, CDR1 is SNHLY and CDR2 FYNNEI. This CDR3 is CASSDAASNQPQHF.

The rearrangement joins TRBV12-3 or TRBV12-4 to TRBJ2-3; TCRdb proposes TRBD1, but this gene call is untestable without DNA. This CDR3 is 17 amino acids long. The CDR3 region is CASSPPGWGGSTDTQYF.